The clone carrying this T cell receptor (beta chain) came up once. Its antigen is undetermined. Then a second PCR, running about 7 to 11 cycles, was carried out with a sample-barcoded 5' primer and a J-beta primer mix. No fewer than 3 million CDR3-containing paired-end reads came from each sample. Each CDR3 protein gets one entry after TCRdb re-called the 5' RACE reads with MiXCR. The sample lists 550,000 to 700,000 distinct CDR3 sequences, 25% to 30% occurring once. This sample is drawn from a study of blood T cells in healthy people across ages. Study-wide findings and caveats: Unsorted PBMCs blocked a conclusive comparison of naive and antigen-experienced cells.

CDR3 size: 16 residues. V gave up 3 bases and J gave up 5 bases; unmatched junction bases: 11. Looked up from germline, CDR1 is SGHRS and CDR2 is YFSETQ. The TCR comes from a woman in her 70s in good health. Material: blood. The genes are TRBV5-1 and TRBJ2-5; 9 nucleotides agree with TRBD1. CDR3 sequence reads: CASSYDRGNPSETQYF. CDR3 nucleotides: TGCGCCAGCAGCTATGACAGGGGGAACCCCTCCGAGACCCAGTACTTC.